This entry lists 31 T cell receptor beta chains sequenced from one sample in a study. TCRdb itself ran the 5' RACE reads through MiXCR, one entry per CDR3 protein. The data contain roughly 46,000 distinct CDR3 sequences, more than 25% of them seen just once; the ten biggest clones take up under 2.5%. Specimen: naive CD4+ T cells sorted from blood. The subset: naive CD4+ T cells, CD4+CD45RA+CD25-. Receptors were obtained from a female donor with breast cancer.

To note about this clonotype: This may be a read error: a much more frequent sequence differs by one nucleotide. The chain is built from TRBV9 and TRBJ2-1, with 9 bases identical to TRBD1. The V gene's germline CDR1 is SGDLS and CDR2 YYNGEE. The CDR3 contains 15 residues. As DNA, the CDR3 is TGTGCCGGCAGCGAGGGACAGGGAAGGGGAAATGAGCAGTTCTTC. Its translation is CAGSEGQGRGNEQFF.

As for this clonotype: An end of the junction does not agree with germline; a read error may underlie this. This chain joins TRBV11-2 and TRBJ2-3; D unresolved. The germline V gene encodes CDR1 SGHAT and CDR2 FQNNGV. The CDR3 extends over 15 amino acids. The CDR3 region is CAGSLGRSPGDTQYF. CDR3 bases: TGTGCCGGCAGCTTAGGACGGTCCCCTGGAGATACGCAGTATTTT. Full variable domain (missing parts from reference TRBV11-2 and TRBJ2-3): EAGVAQSPRYKIIEKRQSVAFWCNPISGHATLYWYQQILGQGPKLLIQFQNNGVVDDSQLPKDRFSAERLKGVDSTLKIQPAKLEDSAVYLCAGSLGRSPGDTQYFGPGTRLTVL.

This clonotype was seen a handful of times. The chain links TRBV6-5 to TRBJ1-2; TRBD1 agrees at 11 bases. The germline V gene has CDR1 MNHEY and CDR2 SVGAGI. The CDR3 is made up of 15 amino acids. With V trimmed by 0 bases and J by 8 bases, 5 bases remained unmatched. DNA for the CDR3: TGTGCCAGCAGTTACTCAGGACAGGGGGCAATAGGCTACACCTTC. It yields the protein CASSYSGQGAIGYTF.

The table lists this clonotype with many counts. The CDR3 coding sequence is TGTGCCAGCAGCTCTGGGACGCCTCTTGGGCATGAGCAGTTCTTC. Translation gives CASSSGTPLGHEQFF. The chain uses TRBV7-3 and TRBJ2-1, with D possibly being TRBD1 or TRBD2 (5 bases each). Between the trimmed V and J ends, which lost 4 bases and 8 bases, there was a span of 18 bases. This CDR3 comprises 15 residues. The germline gives CDR1 SGHTA, CDR2 FQGTGA. The full variable domain, its missing parts supplied by reference TRBV7-3 and TRBJ2-1, is GAGVSQTPSNKVTEKGKYVELRCDPISGHTALYWYRQSLGQGPEFLIYFQGTGAADDSGLPNDRFFAVRPEGSVSTLKIQRTERGDSAVYLCASSSGTPLGHEQFFGPGTRLTVL.

This chain links TRBV20-1 with TRBJ1-1; maybe TRBD1 (6 bases). V lost 6 bases and J 2 bases, leaving 16 bases between the germline ends. This CDR3 comprises 14 residues. The germline V gene encodes CDR1 DFQATT and CDR2 SNEGSKA (reference sequence). The CDR3 reads CSAEGGRSNTEAFF. Here the CDR3 DNA reads TGCAGTGCCGAAGGGGGTCGGAGTAACACTGAAGCTTTCTTT.

This clonotype was seen a handful of times. The chain joins TRBV29-1 to TRBJ2-5, with D unresolved. Germline CDR1 SQVTM, CDR2 ANQGSEA. The CDR3 is made up of 10 amino acids. V lost 7 bases, J lost 7 bases, and 10 bases lay in between. The CDR3 loop reads CSAERGTQYF. For the CDR3, the DNA is TGCAGCGCCGAGCGTGGGACCCAGTACTTC. Supplemented by reference TRBV29-1 and TRBJ2-5, the full variable domain reads SAVISQKPSRDICQRGTSLTIQCQVDSQVTMMFWYRQQPGQSLTLIATANQGSEATYESGFVIDKFPISRPNLTFSTLTVSNMSPEDSSIYLCSAERGTQYFGPGTRLLVL.

V and J are TRBV11-2 and TRBJ1-2; D possibly corresponds to TRBD1 (5 bases). This CDR3 spans 14 amino acids. Germline CDR1 is SGHAT and CDR2 is FQNNGV. V dropped 5 bases and J dropped 4 bases, with 14 bases sitting between them. CDR3 nucleotides: TGTGCCAGCAGCCCCGGGGGGAGCGGCTATGGCTACACCTTC. Translated, it gives CASSPGGSGYGYTF.

Judged by abundance, this clonotype is medium-sized. The chain joins TRBV29-1 to TRBJ1-3; the D is unclear. The CDR3 runs to 11 residues. Germline lookup yields CDR1 SQVTM and CDR2 ANQGSEA. The germline V and J ends were trimmed by 3 bases and 3 bases, with 3 bases remaining between them. The CDR3 DNA is TGCAGCGTTGATCTTGGAAACACCATATATTTT. Protein product: CSVDLGNTIYF.

This clonotype has just a few counts. This chain joins TRBV11-2 and TRBJ1-2; a weak D match, TRBD1 (5 bases). This CDR3 has 14 amino acids. CDR1 SGHAT and CDR2 FQNNGV come from the germline V gene. V was cut by 5 bases and J by 7 bases, with 17 bases left in between. The CDR3 coding sequence is TGTGCCAGCAGCCTGACTCTCCTTGGGGGTGGCTACACCTTC. Protein product: CASSLTLLGGGYTF.

The rearrangement links TRBV29-1 to TRBJ1-1; D is unclear. Germline loops: CDR1 SQVTM, CDR2 ANQGSEA. Deletions cut 6 bases from V and 3 bases from J, with 11 bases between. The CDR3 loop spans 12 amino acids. The CDR3 DNA follows: TGCAGCGTCCAGACAAAGGACACTGAAGCTTTCTTT. Its translation: CSVQTKDTEAFF. The full variable domain, rest sourced from reference TRBV29-1 and TRBJ1-1, is SAVISQKPSRDICQRGTSLTIQCQVDSQVTMMFWYRQQPGQSLTLIATANQGSEATYESGFVIDKFPISRPNLTFSTLTVSNMSPEDSSIYLCSVQTKDTEAFFGQGTRLTVV.

This chain uses TRBV3-1 with TRBJ1-6; D is unclear. This CDR3 has 14 amino acids. Germline V gene lookup returns CDR1 LGHDT and CDR2 YNNKEL (reference sequence). V lost 4 bases to trimming and J lost 9 bases, with 13 bases between them. The chain's CDR3 is CASSLGNYGSPLHF. CDR3 DNA sequence: TGTGCCAGCAGCCTGGGAAACTATGGTTCACCCCTCCACTTT.

This clonotype was picked up a small number of times. V gene TRBV5-1 combines with J gene TRBJ1-6; a weak D match, TRBD1 (6 bases). The CDR3 has 15 amino acids. Deletions cut 4 bases from V and 6 bases from J, with 14 bases between. Germline CDR1 and CDR2: SGHRS and YFSETQ. The CDR3 protein is CASSGTTGANSPLHF. The CDR3 DNA reads TGCGCCAGCAGCGGGACGACAGGCGCTAATTCACCCCTCCACTTT.

The V gene is TRBV5-1, the J gene TRBJ1-6; 10 positions match TRBD1. The length of the CDR3 is 15 residues. Trimming removed 4 bases from V and 8 bases from J; junction bases left unmatched: 6. CDR1 is SGHRS, CDR2 YFSETQ, per germline. CDR3 DNA: TGCGCCAGCAGCGAGCCGGGACAGGGGCATTCACCCCTCCACTTT. Amino acids: CASSEPGQGHSPLHF.

The chain uses TRBV2 and TRBJ2-2; weak D call: TRBD2 (5 bases). Germline CDR1 and CDR2: SNHLY and FYNNEI. The V end lost 8 bases, the J end lost 7 bases, and 14 bases lay between the germline ends. The CDR3 is 13 residues long. This chain's CDR3 is CASVRASGGELFF. CDR3 in DNA: TGTGCCAGCGTGAGGGCTTCGGGCGGGGAGCTGTTTTTT.

The rearrangement links TRBV5-5 to TRBJ1-5, with unresolved D. CDR1 and CDR2 (germline): SGHKS, YYEKEE (reference sequence). Deletions cut 4 bases from V and 5 bases from J, with 22 bases between. The length of the CDR3 is 17 residues. CDR3 nucleotides: TGTGCCAGCAGCCCCGTACTACAATGGAAGCGGGATCAGCCCCAGCATTTT. Encoded protein: CASSPVLQWKRDQPQHF. Full variable domain (outside the CDR3, taken from reference TRBV5-5 and TRBJ1-5): DAGVTQSPTHLIKTRGQQVTLRCSPISGHKSVSWYQQVLGQGPQFIFQYYEKEERGRGNFPDRFSARQFPNYSSELNVNALLLGDSALYLCASSPVLQWKRDQPQHFGDGTRLSIL.

This clonotype came up a few times. The rearrangement links TRBV10-3 to TRBJ1-1; TRBD1 matches 10 bases. Trimming cost V 4 bases and J 9 bases; bases outside gene matches: 11. CDR3 length: 15 residues. The V gene's germline CDR1 is ENHRY and CDR2 SYGVKD. The CDR3 bases are TGTGCCATCAGTGGTGTGGACAGGGGGTCTGCTAAAGCTTTCTTT. Translated: CAISGVDRGSAKAFF.

This clonotype was observed many times. The gene calls are TRBV6-5 and TRBJ1-6; D gene unclear. The V end lost 5 bases, the J end lost 11 bases, and 19 bases lay between the germline ends. This CDR3 contains 15 residues. From germline, CDR1 is MNHEY and CDR2 SVGAGI. Here the CDR3 DNA reads TGTGCCAGCAGTGGCCGAGAAGGTGATCGAACACCCCTCCACTTT. Protein: CASSGREGDRTPLHF.

This clonotype was recorded a few times. This chain connects TRBV6-2 or TRBV6-3 to TRBJ2-1; 8 bases map to TRBD2. The CDR3 is 15 amino acids. In germline, CDR1 is MNHEY, CDR2 SVGEGT. Trimming at V came to 6 bases and at J to 2 bases, leaving 6 bases not matched to a gene. In DNA form, the CDR3 reads TGTGCCAGCAGCGCCGGGACTAGACCCTACAATGAGCAGTTCTTC. This translates into CASSAGTRPYNEQFF.

This rearrangement joins TRBV5-1 to TRBJ1-2, with D possibly being TRBD1 (5 bases). V lost 4 bases, J lost 8 bases, and 15 bases lay in between. CDR1 is SGHRS, CDR2 YFSETQ, per germline. The CDR3 runs 13 residues. The CDR3, as DNA: TGCGCCAGCAGCCCGCAGGGACGGGCCGGCTACACCTTC. This codes for CASSPQGRAGYTF.

Only a few counts were recorded for this clonotype. V and J are TRBV27 and TRBJ1-1; no reliable D call. Trimming pared 4 bases from V and 1 base from J, leaving 7 bases between. Germline CDR1 MNHEY, CDR2 SMNVEV (reference sequence). The CDR3 is 13 amino acids. The CDR3, as DNA: TGTGCCAGCAGTTCGCGTACGAACACTGAAGCTTTCTTT. Protein product: CASSSRTNTEAFF.

This clonotype was seen at least ten times. This chain links TRBV6-2 or TRBV6-3 with TRBJ1-1; the match to TRBD1 covers 7 bases. V shed 6 bases and J 4 bases; nucleotides not matched to a gene: 2. CDR1 MNHEY and CDR2 SVGEGT come from the germline V gene. The CDR3 has 12 amino acids. Here the CDR3 reads CASRYRGTEAFF. Written as DNA, the CDR3 is TGTGCCAGCAGATACAGGGGCACTGAAGCTTTCTTT.

The V and J genes are TRBV4-1 and TRBJ2-5, with D tentatively TRBD1 (6 bases). The CDR3 spans 16 residues. The germline CDR1 and CDR2 sequences are MGHRA and YSYEKL. Trimming took off 2 bases at V and 2 bases at J, with 15 bases between the two ends. This chain's CDR3 is CASSQPGARRQETQYF. In DNA form, the CDR3 reads TGCGCCAGCAGCCAACCAGGGGCGCGACGACAAGAGACCCAGTACTTC.

The chain links TRBV4-2 to TRBJ2-7; possibly TRBD1 or TRBD2 for D (5 bases each). There are 12 residues in the CDR3. Trimming removed 6 bases from V and 5 bases from J, with 11 bases in between. Germline loops: CDR1 LGHNA, CDR2 YNFKEQ. In DNA form, the CDR3 reads TGTGCCAGCAGGAGCGAGGGGCACGAGCAGTACTTC. Protein sequence: CASRSEGHEQYF.

In this sample, this clonotype turned up a few times. The rearrangement joins TRBV12-3 or TRBV12-4 to TRBJ1-4; D gene uncertain. The V gene lost 6 bases and the J gene lost 8 bases, with 16 bases spanning the gap. The CDR3 is 14 amino acids. The CDR3 nucleotides are TGTGCCAGCAGCTCTTCATTAGCGCAGGAAAAACTGTTTTTT. It codes for CASSSSLAQEKLFF.

The chain employs TRBV13 and TRBJ1-5; a possible D gene is TRBD1 (5 bases). V was shortened by 5 bases and J by 4 bases, with 27 bases between the two germline ends. Germline V gene lookup returns CDR1 PRHDT and CDR2 FYEKMQ (reference sequence). The CDR3 is 19 residues long. CDR3 in amino acids: CASSQTAGTPFGGNQPQHF. The CDR3, as DNA: TGTGCCAGCAGCCAAACCGCCGGGACCCCGTTCGGCGGTAATCAGCCCCAGCATTTT.

V gene TRBV7-8 combines with J gene TRBJ1-6; D perhaps matches TRBD1 (6 bases). Trimming removed 1 base at V and 13 bases at J, with 11 bases between. The CDR3 is 13 amino acids. The germline gives CDR1 SGHVS, CDR2 FQNEAQ. The DNA for the CDR3 is TGTGCCAGCAGCTTAGGGGACACCGGGCCCCTCCACTTT. Its protein product is CASSLGDTGPLHF.

Only one count was recorded for this clonotype. The chain carries TRBV6-2 or TRBV6-3 and TRBJ1-1, with D perhaps TRBD1 (6 bases). V lost 5 bases and J 2 bases, leaving 9 bases between the germline ends. Germline V CDR1 and CDR2: MNHEY, SVGEGT. The CDR3 length is 13 residues. CDR3 amino acids: CASSRTANTEAFF. CDR3 DNA: TGTGCCAGCAGTCGGACAGCCAACACTGAAGCTTTCTTT.

This chain links TRBV25-1 with TRBJ2-7; 8 bases map to TRBD1. The V gene end was trimmed by 3 bases and the J gene end by 4 bases; junction bases not matched to a gene: 2. The CDR3 length is 13 residues. CDR1 and CDR2 from the germline V gene are MGHDK and SYGVNS. For the CDR3, the DNA is TGTGCCAGCAGTGAGGACAGGGCATACGAGCAGTACTTC. This encodes CASSEDRAYEQYF.

This rearrangement joins TRBV11-2 to TRBJ2-1, with TRBD2 identical over 7 bases. This CDR3 comprises 14 residues. The germline V gene encodes CDR1 SGHAT and CDR2 FQNNGV. The junction had 9 bases not matched to a gene; V was cut back by 5 bases and J by 8 bases. CDR3 amino acids: CASSQSGTKDEQFF. The CDR3 DNA sequence: TGTGCCAGCAGCCAGTCCGGGACTAAGGATGAGCAGTTCTTC.

This sequence joins TRBV9 and TRBJ1-1, with TRBD1 identical over 7 bases. The CDR3 has 15 residues. With V trimmed by 3 bases and J by 0 bases, 5 bases remained unmatched. The germline V gene has CDR1 SGDLS and CDR2 YYNGEE. The CDR3 sequence: CASSAGQAVNTEAFF. The CDR3 DNA is TGTGCCAGCAGCGCCGGACAGGCGGTGAACACTGAAGCTTTCTTT.

In this sample, this clonotype turned up many times. This chain links TRBV9 with TRBJ2-6; D uncertain. The V and J ends lost 4 bases and 0 bases respectively, with 11 bases between them. CDR1 and CDR2 from the germline V gene are SGDLS and YYNGEE. The CDR3 extends over 16 amino acids. The CDR3 sequence is CASSPRVFSGANVLTF. CDR3 nucleotide sequence: TGTGCCAGCAGCCCTCGGGTCTTCTCTGGGGCCAACGTCCTGACTTTC.